The 24 T cell receptor beta chains presented below share a single source sample, sequenced in a study of identical twins. TCRdb fed the 5' RACE reads into MiXCR, producing one record per CDR3 protein. The top ten hold approximately 0.95% of the sample, which has just over 500,000 distinct CDR3 sequences, less than 25% seen once. This same sample was also taken into another study, of T cells expressing NK-cell markers.

Source material: CD4+ T cells sorted from blood. These receptors came from a woman in her late teens or twenties in good health.

The chain employs TRBV5-1 and TRBJ2-3, with D perhaps matching TRBD2 (6 bases). The germline gives CDR1 SGHRS, CDR2 YFSETQ. Trimming removed 6 bases at V and 5 bases at J, with 13 bases between. The CDR3 loop spans 13 amino acids. CDR3 protein: CASKEGPGDTQYF. Here the CDR3 DNA reads TGCGCCAGCAAGGAGGGGCCCGGAGATACGCAGTATTTT.

This clonotype came up a few times. The CDR3 protein is CSARLRGLGETQYF. CDR3 DNA: TGCAGTGCTAGATTAAGGGGTCTGGGAGAGACCCAGTACTTC. V is TRBV20-1 and J is TRBJ2-5; D perhaps matches TRBD1 (5 bases). CDR3 length: 14 amino acids. V was clipped by 2 bases and J by 4 bases, with 14 bases between them. Germline V lookup: CDR1 DFQATT, CDR2 SNEGSKA (reference sequence).

This clonotype appeared a few times. The V gene is TRBV20-1, the J gene TRBJ2-7; a weak D match, TRBD1 (6 bases). This CDR3 contains 15 residues. Trimming left V 6 bases short and J 6 bases short, with 24 bases between. The V gene's germline CDR1 is DFQATT and CDR2 SNEGSKA (reference sequence). Here the CDR3 reads CSAPLPYRDSSEQYF. CDR3 nucleotides: TGCAGTGCGCCATTGCCTTACAGGGATTCATCCGAGCAGTACTTC.

This clonotype was found a few times. The chain carries TRBV7-2 and TRBJ2-1; possibly TRBD1 for D (5 bases). Per germline, CDR1 SGHTA and CDR2 FQGNSA. The CDR3 totals 11 residues. Trimming took off 8 bases at V and 15 bases at J, with 17 bases between the two ends. The CDR3 here is CASRFDSQLFF. The CDR3 bases are TGTGCCAGCCGGTTCGACAGCCAGTTGTTCTTC.

V gene TRBV7-8 combines with J gene TRBJ2-1; 8 positions agree with TRBD1. The V gene's germline CDR1 is SGHVS and CDR2 FQNEAQ. The CDR3 extends over 15 amino acids. Trimming took 5 bases from V and 2 from J; bases not matched to a gene: 5. The CDR3 DNA follows: TGTGCCAGCAGCCGGGACAGGAAGACCTACAATGAGCAGTTCTTC. Translated, it gives CASSRDRKTYNEQFF.

The gene calls are TRBV3-1 and TRBJ1-2; possible D gene TRBD1, 5 bases. Germline values: CDR1 LGHDT, CDR2 YNNKEL (reference sequence). This CDR3 is built from 11 residues. V dropped 8 bases and J dropped 4 bases, with 8 bases sitting between them. DNA for the CDR3: TGTGCCAGCGGGACTCTCTATGGCTACACCTTC. Amino acid sequence: CASGTLYGYTF.

This clonotype was counted only a few times. The gene calls are TRBV10-3 and TRBJ2-3; D remains ambiguous. The germline V and J ends were trimmed by 4 bases and 2 bases, with 7 bases remaining between them. Germline V gene sequence: CDR1 ENHRY, CDR2 SYGVKD. The CDR3 is 13 residues long. CDR3 amino acids: CAISGTITDTQYF. CDR3 in DNA: TGTGCCATCAGTGGGACCATCACAGATACGCAGTATTTT.

The table lists this clonotype with many counts. The CDR3 bases are TGCGCCAGCAGGGGTGCTTCGGGAGGGCTCTACAATGAGCAGTTCTTC. It codes for CASRGASGGLYNEQFF. V gene TRBV5-1 combines with J gene TRBJ2-1, with 8 nucleotides matching TRBD2. Trimming removed 5 bases from V and 3 bases from J; junction bases left unmatched: 10. Germline CDR1 and CDR2: SGHRS and YFSETQ. CDR3 length equals 16 residues.

This clonotype appeared a few times. J is TRBJ2-5 and V is TRBV12-3 or TRBV12-4; 10 bases are shared with TRBD1. Losses at the gene ends were 3 bases for V and 10 bases for J; bases not matched to a gene: 8. This CDR3 region has 14 residues. CDR3 loop: CASSFRQGASVQYF. The CDR3 DNA reads as TGTGCCAGCAGTTTCCGACAGGGGGCGAGTGTCCAGTACTTC.

V and J are TRBV29-1 and TRBJ2-1; D unclear. Per germline, CDR1 SQVTM and CDR2 ANQGSEA. The CDR3 loop spans 13 amino acids. V lost 4 bases to trimming and J lost 3 bases, with 10 bases between them. Written as DNA, the CDR3 is TGCAGCGTTGTACAGCCTAACTACAATGAGCAGTTCTTC. The encoded protein is CSVVQPNYNEQFF.

This clonotype was seen a few times. The chain uses TRBV20-1 and TRBJ2-5; D is tentatively TRBD1 or TRBD2 (6 bases each). This CDR3 region has 14 residues. Trimming pared 0 bases from V and 5 bases from J, leaving 13 bases between. Germline V CDR1 and CDR2: DFQATT, SNEGSKA (reference sequence). The CDR3 loop reads CSARDPGGGETQYF. For the CDR3, the DNA is TGCAGTGCTAGAGATCCCGGGGGCGGGGAGACCCAGTACTTC.

The rearrangement joins TRBV27 to TRBJ2-7; D is perhaps TRBD2 (5 bases). V lost 2 bases, J lost 5 bases, and 10 bases lay in between. Germline CDR1 MNHEY, CDR2 SMNVEV (reference sequence). The CDR3 covers 13 residues. CDR3 loop: CASSLRGSNEQYF. CDR3 nucleotides: TGTGCCAGCAGTTTACGGGGATCCAACGAGCAGTACTTC.

The CDR3 nucleotides are TGTGCCAGCAAAAGCGGGAACACTGAAGCTTTCTTT. Its translation: CASKSGNTEAFF. The chain recombines TRBV6-2 or TRBV6-3 with TRBJ1-1; no clear D gene. Trimming removed 7 bases at V and 1 base at J, with 7 bases between. The CDR3 totals 12 residues. Germline loops: CDR1 MNHEY, CDR2 SVGEGT.

This chain joins TRBV20-1 and TRBJ2-3; the match to TRBD2 covers 11 bases. The CDR3 contains 16 residues. V shed 4 bases, J shed 6 bases, and the junction held 12 bases outside the gene matches. The germline V gene has CDR1 DFQATT and CDR2 SNEGSKA (reference sequence). In DNA form, the CDR3 reads TGCAGTGCTATATCCCCTAGCGGGAGGTATCGGGATACGCAGTATTTT. Its protein is CSAISPSGRYRDTQYF.

The sample holds a few counts of this clonotype. The chain recombines TRBV5-1 with TRBJ2-1; TRBD2 matches 12 bases. The CDR3 sequence is 16 residues long. Germline CDR1 is SGHRS and CDR2 is YFSETQ. Trimming took 7 bases from V and 3 from J; bases not matched to a gene: 8. The CDR3 DNA reads as TGCGCCAGCGGACCGGGACTAGCGGGCAACTACAATGAGCAGTTCTTC. Protein product: CASGPGLAGNYNEQFF. Combining the CDR3 with reference TRBV5-1 and TRBJ2-1 gives the whole variable domain KAGVTQTPRYLIKTRGQQVTLSCSPISGHRSVSWYQQTPGQGLQFLFEYFSETQRNKGNFPGRFSGRQFSNSRSEMNVSTLELGDSALYLCASGPGLAGNYNEQFFGPGTRLTVL.

The J gene is TRBJ2-1, the V gene TRBV7-2, with 9 bases identical to TRBD2. V was pared by 5 bases and J by 4 bases, with 6 bases of the junction left unmatched. Germline V gene data show CDR1 as SGHTA and CDR2 as FQGNSA. The CDR3 has 15 amino acids. CDR3 sequence reads: CASSLRTSAYNEQFF. CDR3 nucleotide sequence: TGTGCCAGCAGCCTTCGGACTAGCGCGTACAATGAGCAGTTCTTC. The full variable domain, its missing parts supplied by reference TRBV7-2 and TRBJ2-1, is GAGVSQSPSNKVTEKGKDVELRCDPISGHTALYWYRQSLGQGLEFLIYFQGNSAPDKSGLPSDRFSAERTGGSVSTLTIQRTQQEDSAVYLCASSLRTSAYNEQFFGPGTRLTVL.

This clonotype was picked up many times. This chain joins TRBV18 and TRBJ2-1; TRBD2 aligns across 12 bases. This CDR3 has 19 residues. Germline V gene data show CDR1 as KGHSH and CDR2 as LQKENI. V gave up 0 bases and J gave up 7 bases; unmatched junction bases: 13. CDR3 DNA: TGTGCCAGCTCACCACCAAATTCTCTTACTAGCGGGAGGCAGAATGAGCAGTTCTTC. It translates to CASSPPNSLTSGRQNEQFF.

This chain links TRBV10-1 with TRBJ2-4; 10 bases are shared with TRBD2. V lost 10 bases and J lost 0; bases outside the gene matches: 18. Germline V CDR1 and CDR2: WNHNN, SYGVQD (reference sequence). The CDR3 has 19 residues. The DNA for the CDR3 is TGCGCCACCACAGAGTATCGGCTAGCGGGAGTTGGAGCCAAAAACATTCAGTACTTC. It translates to CATTEYRLAGVGAKNIQYF.

The genes are TRBV18 and TRBJ2-7; 7 bases are a match to TRBD2. The CDR3 totals 13 residues. V dropped 1 base and J dropped 6; count of bases not matched to a gene: 3. From germline, CDR1 is KGHSH and CDR2 LQKENI. The CDR3 is CASSPQRDGEQYF. The CDR3 coding sequence is TGTGCCAGCTCACCACAGCGGGACGGCGAGCAGTACTTC.

The chain employs TRBV12-3 or TRBV12-4 and TRBJ2-1; 8 bases are shared with TRBD1. V shed 3 bases and J 7 bases; nucleotides not matched to a gene: 5. The length of the CDR3 is 14 residues. The CDR3 bases are TGTGCCAGCAGTTTTTGGGACAGGAATAATGAGCAGTTCTTC. Amino acid sequence: CASSFWDRNNEQFF.

There are a few counts of this clonotype. This chain links TRBV10-3 with TRBJ2-2; 11 nucleotides match TRBD1. This CDR3 region has 13 residues. Trimming took 9 bases from V and 6 from J; bases not matched to a gene: 3. The germline gives CDR1 ENHRY, CDR2 SYGVKD. As DNA, the CDR3 is TGTGCCATAGGGACAGGGGGTCCCGGGGAGCTGTTTTTT. This gives the protein CAIGTGGPGELFF.

The gene calls are TRBV20-1 and TRBJ2-7; D is unclear. The CDR3 loop spans 12 amino acids. The V gene's germline CDR1 is DFQATT and CDR2 SNEGSKA (reference sequence). Trimming shortened V by 4 bases and J by 2 bases, and 9 bases separated the two germline ends. The CDR3 coding sequence is TGCAGTGCTAAATACGGACCCTACGAGCAGTACTTC. Its translation: CSAKYGPYEQYF.

This sequence joins TRBV28 and TRBJ2-7, with D perhaps matching TRBD1 (6 bases). CDR1 MDHEN and CDR2 SYDVKM come from the germline V gene. CDR3 length: 14 residues. V lost 2 bases, J lost 2 bases, and 10 bases lay in between. The CDR3 DNA sequence: TGTGCCAGCAGTTTACAGGGGCCTGCCTACGAGCAGTACTTC. It specifies CASSLQGPAYEQYF.

This clonotype was seen repeatedly, ten times or more. The chain is built from TRBV5-1 and TRBJ2-1; TRBD1 might be the D (6 bases). V was shortened by 4 bases and J by 8 bases, with 13 bases between the two germline ends. Germline CDR1 SGHRS, CDR2 YFSETQ. This CDR3 spans 13 amino acids. The CDR3: CASSNSGDHEQFF. The CDR3 nucleotides are TGCGCCAGCAGCAACTCAGGGGACCATGAGCAGTTCTTC.